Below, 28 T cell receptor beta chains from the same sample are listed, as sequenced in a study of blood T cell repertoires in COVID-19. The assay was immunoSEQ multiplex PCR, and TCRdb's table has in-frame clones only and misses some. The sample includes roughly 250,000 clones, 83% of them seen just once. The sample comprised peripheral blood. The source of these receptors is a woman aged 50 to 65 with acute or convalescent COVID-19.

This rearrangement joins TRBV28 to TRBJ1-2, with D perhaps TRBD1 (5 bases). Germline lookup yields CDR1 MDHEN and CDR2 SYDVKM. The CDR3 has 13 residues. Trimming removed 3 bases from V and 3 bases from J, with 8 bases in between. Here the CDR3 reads CASSFQGDYGYTF. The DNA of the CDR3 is TGTGCCAGCAGTTTCCAGGGTGACTATGGCTACACCTTC.

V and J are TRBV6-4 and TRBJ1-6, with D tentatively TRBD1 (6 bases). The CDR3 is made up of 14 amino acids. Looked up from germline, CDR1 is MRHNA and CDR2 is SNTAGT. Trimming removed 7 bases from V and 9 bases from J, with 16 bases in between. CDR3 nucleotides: TGTGCCAGCAACTTCGGGGGGCAGGGTTCACCCCTCCACTTT. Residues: CASNFGGQGSPLHF.

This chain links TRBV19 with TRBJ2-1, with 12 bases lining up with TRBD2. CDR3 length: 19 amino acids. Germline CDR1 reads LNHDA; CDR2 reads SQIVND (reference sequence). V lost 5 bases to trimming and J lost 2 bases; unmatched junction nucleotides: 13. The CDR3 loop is CASSFAKFLAGGPYNEQFF. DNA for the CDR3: TGTGCCAGTAGTTTCGCGAAGTTCCTAGCGGGAGGGCCCTACAATGAGCAGTTCTTC.

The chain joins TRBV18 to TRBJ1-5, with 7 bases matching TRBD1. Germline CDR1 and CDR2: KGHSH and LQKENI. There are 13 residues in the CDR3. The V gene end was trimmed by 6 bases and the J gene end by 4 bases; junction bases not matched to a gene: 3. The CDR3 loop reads CASSLGQNQPQHF. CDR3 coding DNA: TGTGCCAGCTCTCTGGGACAGAATCAGCCCCAGCATTTT.

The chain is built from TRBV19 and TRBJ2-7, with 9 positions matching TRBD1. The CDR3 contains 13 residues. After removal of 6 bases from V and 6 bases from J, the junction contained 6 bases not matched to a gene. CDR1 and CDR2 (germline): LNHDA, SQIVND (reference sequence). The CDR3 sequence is CASSFQTGGEQYF. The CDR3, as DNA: TGTGCCAGTAGCTTTCAGACAGGGGGCGAGCAGTACTTC.

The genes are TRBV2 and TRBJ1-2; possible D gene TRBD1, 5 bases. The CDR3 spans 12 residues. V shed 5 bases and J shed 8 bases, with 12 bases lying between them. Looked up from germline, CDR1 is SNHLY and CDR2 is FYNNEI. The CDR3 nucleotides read TGTGCCAGCAGTCTCGGGGCGGGAGGCTACACCTTC. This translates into CASSLGAGGYTF.

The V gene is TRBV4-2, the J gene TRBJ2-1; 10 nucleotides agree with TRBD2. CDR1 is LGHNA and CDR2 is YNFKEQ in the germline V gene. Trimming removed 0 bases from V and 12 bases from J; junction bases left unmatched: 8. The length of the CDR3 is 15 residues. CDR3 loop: CASSQEFERGGSQFF. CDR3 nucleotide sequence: TGTGCCAGCAGCCAAGAATTCGAGCGGGGGGGCTCGCAGTTCTTC.

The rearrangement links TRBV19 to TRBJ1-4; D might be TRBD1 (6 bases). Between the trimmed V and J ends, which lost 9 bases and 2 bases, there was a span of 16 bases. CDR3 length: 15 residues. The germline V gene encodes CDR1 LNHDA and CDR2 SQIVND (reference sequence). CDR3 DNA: TGTGCCAGCCACCCCGAGGGGGGGACTAATGAAAAACTGTTTTTT. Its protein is CASHPEGGTNEKLFF. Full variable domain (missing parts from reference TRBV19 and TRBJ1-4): DGGITQSPKYLFRKEGQNVTLSCEQNLNHDAMYWYRQDPGQGLRLIYYSQIVNDFQKGDIAEGYSVSREKKESFPLTVTSAQKNPTAFYLCASHPEGGTNEKLFFGSGTQLSVL.

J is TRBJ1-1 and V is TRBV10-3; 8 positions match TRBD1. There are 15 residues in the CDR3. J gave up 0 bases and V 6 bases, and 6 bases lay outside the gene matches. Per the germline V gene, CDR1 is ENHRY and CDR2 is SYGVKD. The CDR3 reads CAISSGTGMNTEAFF. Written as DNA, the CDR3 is TGTGCCATCAGCTCCGGGACAGGCATGAACACTGAAGCTTTCTTT.

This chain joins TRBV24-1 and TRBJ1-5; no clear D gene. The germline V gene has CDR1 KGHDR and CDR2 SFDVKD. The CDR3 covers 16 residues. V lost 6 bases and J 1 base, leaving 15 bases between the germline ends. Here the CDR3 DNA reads TGTGCCACCAGTCCTGGTGGCGGCCTGAGCAATCAGCCCCAGCATTTT. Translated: CATSPGGGLSNQPQHF.

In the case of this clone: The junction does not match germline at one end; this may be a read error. The CDR3 loop is CATGDASGQDSNQPQHF. The CDR3, as DNA: TGTGCCACCGGTGATGCCTCTGGACAGGATAGCAATCAGCCCCAGCATTTT. The V call is TRBV24-1, the J call TRBJ1-5; 7 nucleotides match TRBD1. From germline, CDR1 is KGHDR and CDR2 SFDVKD. The CDR3 has 17 amino acids.

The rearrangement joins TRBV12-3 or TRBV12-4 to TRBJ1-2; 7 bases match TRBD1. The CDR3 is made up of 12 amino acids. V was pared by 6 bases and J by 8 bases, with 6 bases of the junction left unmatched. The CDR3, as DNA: TGTGCCAGCAGCCAAGACAGGGTCGGCTACACCTTC. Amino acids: CASSQDRVGYTF.

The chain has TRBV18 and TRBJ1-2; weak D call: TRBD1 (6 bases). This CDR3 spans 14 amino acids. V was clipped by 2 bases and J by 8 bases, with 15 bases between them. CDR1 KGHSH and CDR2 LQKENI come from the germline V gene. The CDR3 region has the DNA TGTGCCAGCTCACCAGGATTCGCAGGGGACGGCTACACCTTC. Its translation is CASSPGFAGDGYTF.

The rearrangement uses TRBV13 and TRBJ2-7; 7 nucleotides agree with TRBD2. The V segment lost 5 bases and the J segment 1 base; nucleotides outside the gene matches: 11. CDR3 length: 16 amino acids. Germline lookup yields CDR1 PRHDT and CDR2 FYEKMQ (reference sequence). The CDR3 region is CASSPPGTSESYEQYF. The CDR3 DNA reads TGTGCCAGCAGCCCGCCGGGAACTAGCGAATCCTACGAGCAGTACTTC.

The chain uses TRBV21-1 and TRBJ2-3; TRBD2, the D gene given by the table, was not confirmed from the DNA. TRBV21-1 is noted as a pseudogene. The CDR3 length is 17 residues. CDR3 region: CASSHTGTKCGTDTQYF. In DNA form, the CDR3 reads TGTGCCAGCAGCCACACCGGGACTAAGTGTGGCACAGATACGCAGTATTTT.

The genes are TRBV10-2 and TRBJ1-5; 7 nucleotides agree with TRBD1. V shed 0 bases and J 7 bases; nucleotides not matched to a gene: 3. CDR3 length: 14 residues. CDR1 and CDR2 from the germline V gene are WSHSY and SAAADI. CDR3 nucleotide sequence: TGCGCCAGCAGTGAGTCTACAGGGGTACAGCCCCAGCATTTT. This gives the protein CASSESTGVQPQHF.

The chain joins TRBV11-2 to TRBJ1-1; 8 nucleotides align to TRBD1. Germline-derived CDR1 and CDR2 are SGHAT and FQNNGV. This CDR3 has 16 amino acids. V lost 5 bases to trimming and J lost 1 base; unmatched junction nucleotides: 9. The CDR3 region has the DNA TGTGCCAGCAGCCGTCCCGGGACAGGTCCGAACACTGAAGCTTTCTTT. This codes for CASSRPGTGPNTEAFF.

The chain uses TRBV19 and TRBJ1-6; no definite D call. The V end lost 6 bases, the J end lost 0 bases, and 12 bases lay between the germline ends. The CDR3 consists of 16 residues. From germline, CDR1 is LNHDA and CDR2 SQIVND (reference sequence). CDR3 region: CASRKEVSSYNSPLHF. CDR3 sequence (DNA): TGTGCCAGTAGGAAGGAGGTATCCTCCTATAATTCACCCCTCCACTTT.

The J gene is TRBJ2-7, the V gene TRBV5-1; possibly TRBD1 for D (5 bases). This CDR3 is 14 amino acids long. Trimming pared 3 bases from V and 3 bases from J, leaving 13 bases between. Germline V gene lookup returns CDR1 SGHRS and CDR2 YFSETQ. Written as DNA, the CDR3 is TGCGCCAGCAGCTGGTATAGGGGCAACTACGAGCAGTACTTC. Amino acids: CASSWYRGNYEQYF.

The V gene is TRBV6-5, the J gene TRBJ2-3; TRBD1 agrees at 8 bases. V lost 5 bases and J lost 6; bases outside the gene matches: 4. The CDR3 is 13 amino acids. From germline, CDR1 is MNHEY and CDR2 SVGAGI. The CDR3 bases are TGTGCCAGCAGTAATGACAGGGGTGATACGCAGTATTTT. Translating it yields CASSNDRGDTQYF.

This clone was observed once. Here the CDR3 reads CASSPGTGASLSNYGYTF. The CDR3 bases are TGTGCCAGCAGCCCCGGGACAGGGGCATCCCTCTCCAACTATGGCTACACCTTC. The rearrangement links TRBV7-2 to TRBJ1-2, with TRBD1 identical over 10 bases. The CDR3 length is 18 residues. Trimming took 5 bases from V and 2 from J; bases not matched to a gene: 14. The V gene's germline CDR1 is SGHTA and CDR2 FQGNSA.

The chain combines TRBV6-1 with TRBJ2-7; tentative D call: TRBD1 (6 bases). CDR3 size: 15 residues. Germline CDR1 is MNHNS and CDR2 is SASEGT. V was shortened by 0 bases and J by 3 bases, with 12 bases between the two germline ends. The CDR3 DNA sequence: TGTGCCAGCAGTGAAGCAGGTACAGGGTACTACGAGCAGTACTTC. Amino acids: CASSEAGTGYYEQYF.

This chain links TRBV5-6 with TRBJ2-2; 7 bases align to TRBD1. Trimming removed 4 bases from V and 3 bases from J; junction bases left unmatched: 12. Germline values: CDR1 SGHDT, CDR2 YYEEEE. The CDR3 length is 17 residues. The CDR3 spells CASSLGPPGQYTGELFF. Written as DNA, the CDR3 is TGTGCCAGCAGCCTGGGACCCCCGGGACAGTACACCGGGGAGCTGTTTTTT. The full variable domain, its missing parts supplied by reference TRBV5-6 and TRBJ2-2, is DAGVTQSPTHLIKTRGQQVTLRCSPKSGHDTVSWYQQALGQGPQFIFQYYEEEERQRGNFPDRFSGHQFPNYSSELNVNALLLGDSALYLCASSLGPPGQYTGELFFGEGSRLTVL.

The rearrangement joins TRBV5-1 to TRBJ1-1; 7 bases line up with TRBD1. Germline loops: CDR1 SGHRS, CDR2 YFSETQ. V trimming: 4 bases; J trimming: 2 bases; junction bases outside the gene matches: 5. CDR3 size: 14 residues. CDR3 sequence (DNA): TGCGCCAGCAGCCGATGGGACAGCAACACTGAAGCTTTCTTT. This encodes CASSRWDSNTEAFF.

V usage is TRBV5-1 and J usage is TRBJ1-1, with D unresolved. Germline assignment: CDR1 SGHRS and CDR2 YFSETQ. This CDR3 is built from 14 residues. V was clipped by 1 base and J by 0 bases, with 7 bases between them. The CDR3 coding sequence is TGCGCCAGCAGCTTGACACGATTGAACACTGAAGCTTTCTTT. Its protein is CASSLTRLNTEAFF.

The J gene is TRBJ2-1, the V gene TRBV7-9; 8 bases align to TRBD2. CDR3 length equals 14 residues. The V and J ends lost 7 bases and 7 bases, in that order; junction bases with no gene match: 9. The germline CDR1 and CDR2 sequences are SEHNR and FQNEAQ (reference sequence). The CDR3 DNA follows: TGTGCCAGCACCAAAAGCGGGGGATTAAATGAGCAGTTCTTC. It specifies CASTKSGGLNEQFF.

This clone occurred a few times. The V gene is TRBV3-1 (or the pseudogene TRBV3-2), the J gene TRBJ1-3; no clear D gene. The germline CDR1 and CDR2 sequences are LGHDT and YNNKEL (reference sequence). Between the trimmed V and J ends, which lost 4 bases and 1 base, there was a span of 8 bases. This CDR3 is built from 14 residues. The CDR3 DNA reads TGTGCCAGCAGCCTCACGGGTTCTGGAAACACCATATATTTT. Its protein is CASSLTGSGNTIYF.

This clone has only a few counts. The CDR3 DNA is TGTGCCAGTAGTCCCTGGAAGGGCGCGGGAAGCAGCTACACCTTC. Its translation is CASSPWKGAGSSYTF. This rearrangement joins TRBV19 to TRBJ1-2, with D hard to call. The germline gives CDR1 LNHDA, CDR2 SQIVND (reference sequence). The CDR3 totals 15 residues. V lost 5 bases and J 9 bases, leaving 22 bases between the germline ends.